This T cell receptor beta chain was recorded in a study of cytomegalovirus exposure and HLA in healthy donors. General observations from the study: With further analysis later on, most CMV-associated TCR beta chains appeared HLA-restricted.

PCR involved 60 Vbeta and 13 Jbeta primers. Libraries were prepared by immunoSEQ multiplex PCR; TCRdb keeps only in-frame clonotypes and omits some of them. The data hold 160,000 or so clones, with 82% observed a single time. Note on this clone: Its antigen is not identified.

Trimming stripped 3 bases from V and 4 bases from J, with 19 bases between. Germline V gives CDR1 MDHEN, CDR2 SYDVKM. The CDR3 is 17 residues long. The rearrangement joins TRBV28 to TRBJ2-1; TRBD2 might be the D (7 bases). The clonotype was recovered from a man in his fifties in good health and CMV-seropositive. Material: PBMCs. Written as DNA, the CDR3 is TGTGCCAGCAGTTTCCCCCAGGGAGGGGGGGTATACAATGAGCAGTTCTTC. Its translation is CASSFPQGGGVYNEQFF.